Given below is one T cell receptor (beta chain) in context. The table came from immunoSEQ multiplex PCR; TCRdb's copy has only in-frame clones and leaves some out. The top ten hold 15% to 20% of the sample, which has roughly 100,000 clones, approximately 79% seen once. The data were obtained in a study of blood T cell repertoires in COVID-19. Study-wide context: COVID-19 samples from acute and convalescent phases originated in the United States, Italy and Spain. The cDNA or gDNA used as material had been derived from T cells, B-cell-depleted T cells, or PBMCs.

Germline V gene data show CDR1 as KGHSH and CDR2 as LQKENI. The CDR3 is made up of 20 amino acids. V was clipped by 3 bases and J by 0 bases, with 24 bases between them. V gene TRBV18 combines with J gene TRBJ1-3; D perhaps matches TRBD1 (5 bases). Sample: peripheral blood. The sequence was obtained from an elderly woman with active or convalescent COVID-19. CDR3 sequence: CASSPLVGGVPEFSGNTIYF. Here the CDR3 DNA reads TGTGCCAGCTCACCTCTAGTCGGGGGGGTCCCGGAGTTCTCTGGAAACACCATATATTTT. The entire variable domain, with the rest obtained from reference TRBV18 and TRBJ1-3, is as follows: NAGVMQNPRHLVRRRGQEARLRCSPMKGHSHVYWYRQLPEEGLKFMVYLQKENIIDESGMPKERFSAEFPKEGPSILRIQQVVRGDSAAYFCASSPLVGGVPEFSGNTIYFGEGSWLTVV.